The clone carrying this TCR beta chain has at least ten counts. These data are taken from a study of T cells in Graves' hyperthyroidism and ophthalmopathy. The CDR3 loop spans 14 amino acids. V lost 0 bases to trimming and J lost 3 bases, with 6 bases between them. Germline V lookup: CDR1 SGHTS, CDR2 YDEGEE. Hyperthyroidism, newly diagnosed and lasting under 2 months, affected patients aged 18 to 65. RNA transcripts were the template for amplifying TCR beta CDR3 regions. First-round RT-PCR of the TCR CDR3 relied on the HTBI primer set. TCRdb recomputed calls from the multiplex PCR reads with MiXCR, one row per CDR3 protein. The data show about 400,000 distinct CDR3 sequences, with less than 15% seen just once and 9.2% held by the top ten.

Material: blood. The chain uses TRBV5-8 and TRBJ2-2; the D is unclear. This sequence was found in a woman younger than 30 with Graves' hyperthyroidism. The CDR3 DNA sequence: TGTGCCAGCAGCTTGGGACCTTACACCGGGGAGCTGTTTTTT. Protein product: CASSLGPYTGELFF.